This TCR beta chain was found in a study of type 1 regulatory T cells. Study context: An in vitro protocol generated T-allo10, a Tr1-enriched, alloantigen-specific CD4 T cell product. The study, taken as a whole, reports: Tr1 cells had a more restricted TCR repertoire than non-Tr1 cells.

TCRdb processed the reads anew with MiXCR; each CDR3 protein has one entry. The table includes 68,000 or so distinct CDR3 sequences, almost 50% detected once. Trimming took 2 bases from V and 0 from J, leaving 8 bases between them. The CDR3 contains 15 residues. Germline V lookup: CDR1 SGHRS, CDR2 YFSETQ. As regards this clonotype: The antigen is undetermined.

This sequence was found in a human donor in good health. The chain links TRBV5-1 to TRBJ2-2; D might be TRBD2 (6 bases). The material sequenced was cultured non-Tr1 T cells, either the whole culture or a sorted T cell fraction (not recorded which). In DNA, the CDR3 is TGCGCCAGCAGCTTCGGCGGGACGAACACCGGGGAGCTGTTTTTT. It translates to CASSFGGTNTGELFF.